The T cell receptor beta chain described here comes from a study of shared clonotypes between healthy human individuals (dated by TCRdb to 2020 to 2021). For context, the study as a whole: A couple of women and a few men aged 18 to 49 years were included in the cohort. Per donor, three plates each were used for CD4 naive and CD4 memory, two for CD8 naive, and one for CD8 memory. To estimate repertoire size and how much clonotype sharing occurs between individuals, the study deeply sequenced the blood TCR repertoires of five or six healthy adults. Libraries were prepared and TCR repertoires were sequenced by different laboratories using diverse techniques, in order to increase sequencing depth and limit assay-specific biases. Between about 0.9 and 9 billion PBMCs per donor were obtained by leukapheresis. The study at large found these results: Based on pairwise subsampling, the degree of clonotype sharing among donors was expected to be affected by sequencing depth. Because the study included only a small number of donors, the genetic and exposure-history diversity represented was limited. Rarefaction of sorted-subset datasets indicated incomplete sequencing despite the large sequencing depth. Larger estimated clonotype richness was generally found for naive subsets than for memory subsets. Only blood was sampled, and tissue TCR repertoires likely differ from those in blood. Clonotypes shared by all four sorted-subset donors showed higher generation probabilities than non-shared clonotypes. Sharing across four donors was observed for approximately 5% of naive CD4, less than 4% of naive CD8, about 2.3% of memory CD4, and about 0.38% of memory CD8 clonotypes.

Healthy HIV-negative adults with no recently reported acute infections or vaccinations were included as donors. Every donor was a Caucasian adult residing in Nashville, Tennessee, USA. CD4+ T cells were enriched by magnetic negative selection; naive cells were then positively selected on CD45RA, and the negative fraction formed the memory subset. Blood was collected by leukapheresis, and PBMCs were isolated by Ficoll-Histopaque density gradient centrifugation and then cryopreserved in liquid nitrogen vapor phase. Analytical flow cytometry was used to check the purity and quantity of every magnetically sorted T cell population. From each sorted fraction, genomic DNA was isolated and quantified by UV absorbance on a Nanodrop 2000c. TCR CDR3 regions were amplified from genomic DNA by multiplex PCR using the deep immunoSEQ assay. Genomic DNA extracted from each cell subset was distributed evenly over all wells of several immunoSEQ 96-well plates, and each plate served as one replicate. Each replicate PCR for sorted subsets received approximately 220 ng genomic DNA, equal to roughly 30,000 T cell genomes. The purified libraries were quantified using a Qubit 3.0 fluorometer, sized with a Bioanalyzer 2100, and then quantified again using the KAPA Library Quantification kit. Each immunoSEQ 96-well plate was sequenced on its own single-read 150-cycle Illumina NextSeq 550 flow cell. The source study handled its data this way. The immunoSEQ output contained only junctional sequences without quality scores, so filtering could not match that applied to full-length reads. To assign V/J genes and CDR3, sequences were annotated using PyIR, a Python wrapper for IgBLAST v1.9, with IMGT germline references. Reads were removed for weak V/J assignments (E-value above 1e-6), missing CDR3, stop codons, out-of-frame junctions, or ambiguous translated residues. A V3J clonotype was defined by an identical inferred V gene, J gene, and CDR3 amino acid sequence. Percentage overlap between repertoires was computed as shared unique clonotypes divided by the size of the smaller repertoire. RTK rarefaction, the Chao1 estimator, and Recon v2.1 estimates of unobserved clonotypes were used to assess repertoire richness. OLGA was used to compute generation probabilities for all TCRbeta clonotypes that the gDNA method yielded from a handful of donors. In its TCRdb copy, this immuneACCESS table keeps in-frame sequences only and misses some clones. Where compared with another copy, unresolved V genes explain less than half of these, and the others have no known cause. V and J calls and clone size are copied from that table; D and trimming were computed from the DNA. This sample lists approximately 980,000 clones; 70% to 85% were detected once. The top ten constitute approximately 1.5% of the sample.

About this clone itself: Its antigen is not yet known. No base-level quality is on record; no much larger clone is a single base apart.

The specimen was memory CD4+ T cells sorted from blood. This specimen's cell subset or site label, per the study, means: CD45RA-negative fraction. The source of this sequence is a man aged 18-30 years in good health.

The encoded CDR3 is CASLNRPGIDEQYF. The DNA sequence reads TGTGCCAGCTTAAACAGGCCAGGGATCGACGAGCAGTACTTC. The sequence is built from TRBV7-2 and TRBJ2-7; TRBD1 is possibly the D segment (5 matching bases). The germline V gene specifies SGHTA as CDR1 and FQGNSA as CDR2. Including cysteine and phenylalanine, the CDR3 has 14 amino acids. The DNA shown is the 42-base CDR3, in frame from base 1. Between the V and J ends, shortened by 8 bases and 5 bases respectively, the junction contains 19 bases.